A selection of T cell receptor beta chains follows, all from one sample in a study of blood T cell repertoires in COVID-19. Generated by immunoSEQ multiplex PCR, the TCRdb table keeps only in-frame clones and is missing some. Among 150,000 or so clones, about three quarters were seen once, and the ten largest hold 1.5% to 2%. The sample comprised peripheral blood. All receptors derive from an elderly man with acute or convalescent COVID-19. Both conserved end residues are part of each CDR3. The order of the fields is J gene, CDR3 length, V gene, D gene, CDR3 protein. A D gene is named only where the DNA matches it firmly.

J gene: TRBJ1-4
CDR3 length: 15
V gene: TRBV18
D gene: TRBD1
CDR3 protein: CASSPPQGAGEKLFF

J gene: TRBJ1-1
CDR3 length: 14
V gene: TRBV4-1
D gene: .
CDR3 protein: CASSQDPGITEAFF

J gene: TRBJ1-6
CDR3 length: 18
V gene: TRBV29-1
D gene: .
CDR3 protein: CSLWGGFQLGSYNSPLHF

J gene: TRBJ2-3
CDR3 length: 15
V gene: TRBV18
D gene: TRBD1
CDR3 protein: CASSSRQGATDTQYF

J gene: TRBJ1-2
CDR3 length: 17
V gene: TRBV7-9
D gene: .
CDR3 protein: CASSLVGAGQSEYGYTF

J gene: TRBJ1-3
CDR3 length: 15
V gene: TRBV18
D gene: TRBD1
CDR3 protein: CASSRETGPGNTIYF

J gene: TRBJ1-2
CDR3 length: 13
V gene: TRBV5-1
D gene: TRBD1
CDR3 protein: CASSAGQGDGYTF

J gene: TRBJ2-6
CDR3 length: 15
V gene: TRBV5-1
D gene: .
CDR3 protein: CASSLGTSGANVLTF

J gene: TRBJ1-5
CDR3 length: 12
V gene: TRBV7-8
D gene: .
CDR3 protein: CASSLQDQPQHF

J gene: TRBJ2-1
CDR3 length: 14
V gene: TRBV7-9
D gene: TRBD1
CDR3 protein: CASTPGTGSNEQFF

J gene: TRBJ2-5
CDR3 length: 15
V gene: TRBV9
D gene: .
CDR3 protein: CASSVAIGGGETQYF

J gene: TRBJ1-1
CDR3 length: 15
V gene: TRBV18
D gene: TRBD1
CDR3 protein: CASSPSRDRISEAFF

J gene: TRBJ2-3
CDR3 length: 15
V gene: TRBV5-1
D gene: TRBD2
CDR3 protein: CASSLGGGARDTQYF

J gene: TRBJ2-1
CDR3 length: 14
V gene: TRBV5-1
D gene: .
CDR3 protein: CASSLARPADEQFF

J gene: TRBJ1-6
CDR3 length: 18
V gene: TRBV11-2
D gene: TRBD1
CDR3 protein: CASSSNFAGTGGRSPLHF

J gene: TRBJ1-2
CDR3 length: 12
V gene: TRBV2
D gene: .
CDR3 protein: CASSEPPGGYTF

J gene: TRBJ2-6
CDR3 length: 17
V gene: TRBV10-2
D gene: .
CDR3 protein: CASSEFPGISGANVLTF

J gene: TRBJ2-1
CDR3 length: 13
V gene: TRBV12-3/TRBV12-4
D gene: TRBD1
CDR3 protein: CASSSGQGYEQFF

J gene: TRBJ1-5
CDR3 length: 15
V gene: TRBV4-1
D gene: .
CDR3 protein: CASSQEPGGGQPQHF

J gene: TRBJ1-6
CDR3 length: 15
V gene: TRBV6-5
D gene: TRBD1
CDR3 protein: CASSLDGQDNSPLHF

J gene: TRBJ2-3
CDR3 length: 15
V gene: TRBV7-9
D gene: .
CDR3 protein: CASSPTAGRADTQYF

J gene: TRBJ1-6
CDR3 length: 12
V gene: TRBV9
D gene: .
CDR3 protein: CASSDEGAPLHF

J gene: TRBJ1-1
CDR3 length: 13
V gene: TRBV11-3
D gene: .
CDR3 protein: CASSYRENTEAFF

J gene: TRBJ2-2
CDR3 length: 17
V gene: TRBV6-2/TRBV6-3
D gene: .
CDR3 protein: CASSYRALAYGAGELFF

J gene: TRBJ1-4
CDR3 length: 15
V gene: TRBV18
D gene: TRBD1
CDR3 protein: CASSPRQGADEKLFF

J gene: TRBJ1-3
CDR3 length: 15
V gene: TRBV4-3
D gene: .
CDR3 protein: CASSQDVGAGNTIYF

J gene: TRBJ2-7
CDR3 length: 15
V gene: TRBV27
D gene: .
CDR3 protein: CASSLHRASSYEQYF

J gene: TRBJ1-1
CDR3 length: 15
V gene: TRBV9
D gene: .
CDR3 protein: CASSPLPGSAFEAFF

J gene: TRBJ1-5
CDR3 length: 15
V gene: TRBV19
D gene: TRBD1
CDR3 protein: CASRTGGLLAQPQHF

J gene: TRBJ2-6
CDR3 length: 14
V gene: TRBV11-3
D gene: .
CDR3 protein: CASSGSSGANVLTF

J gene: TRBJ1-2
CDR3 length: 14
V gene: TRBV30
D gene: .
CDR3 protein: CAWSVIRQAGGYTF

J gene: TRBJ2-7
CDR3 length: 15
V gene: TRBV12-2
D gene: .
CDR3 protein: CASRRSGGAIYEQYF

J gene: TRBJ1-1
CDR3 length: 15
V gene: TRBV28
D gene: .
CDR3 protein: CASTLRGQTNTEAFF

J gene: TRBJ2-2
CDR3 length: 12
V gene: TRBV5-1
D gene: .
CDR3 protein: CASSQNTGELFF

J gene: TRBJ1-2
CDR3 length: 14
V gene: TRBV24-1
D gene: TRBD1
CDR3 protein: CATSDSTGEYGYTF

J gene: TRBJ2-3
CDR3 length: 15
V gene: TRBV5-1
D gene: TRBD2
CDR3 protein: CASRPPGGGTDTQYF